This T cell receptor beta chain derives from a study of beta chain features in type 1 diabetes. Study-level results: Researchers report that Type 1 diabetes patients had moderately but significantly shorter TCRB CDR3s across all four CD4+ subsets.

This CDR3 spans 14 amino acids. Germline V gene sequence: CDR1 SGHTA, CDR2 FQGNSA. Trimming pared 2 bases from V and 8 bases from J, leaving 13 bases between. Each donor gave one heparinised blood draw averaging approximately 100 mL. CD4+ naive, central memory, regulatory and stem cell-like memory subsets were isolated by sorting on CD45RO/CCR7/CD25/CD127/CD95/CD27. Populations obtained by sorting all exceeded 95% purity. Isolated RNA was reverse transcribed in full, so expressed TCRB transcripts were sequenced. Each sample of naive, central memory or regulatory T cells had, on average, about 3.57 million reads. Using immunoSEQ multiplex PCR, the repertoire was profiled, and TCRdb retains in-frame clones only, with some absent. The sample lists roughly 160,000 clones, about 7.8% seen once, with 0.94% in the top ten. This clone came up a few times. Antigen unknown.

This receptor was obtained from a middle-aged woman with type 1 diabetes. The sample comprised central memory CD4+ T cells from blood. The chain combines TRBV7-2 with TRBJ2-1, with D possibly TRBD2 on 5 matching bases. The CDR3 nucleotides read TGTGCCAGCAGCTTATCCGGCGTCGGGGATGAGCAGTTCTTC. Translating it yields CASSLSGVGDEQFF.